The 6 T cell receptor beta chains below all came from one sample that was sequenced in a study of T-cell memory formation after mild COVID-19. TCRdb fed the 5' RACE reads into MiXCR, producing one record per CDR3 protein. The top ten clones hold approximately 22% of a sample with 250,000 to 400,000 distinct CDR3 sequences, 13% to 15% of them seen once. Sequencing used PBMCs or a T cell subset sorted from them (not recorded which). The source is a man aged 18 to 35 who had mild COVID-19 (a few samples of this study predate the infection). Cell type and time point are not known.

The chain uses TRBV7-2 and TRBJ2-1, with D tentatively TRBD1 (6 bases). V lost 4 bases to trimming and J lost 4 bases, with 11 bases between them. The CDR3 loop spans 14 amino acids. Germline lookup yields CDR1 SGHTA and CDR2 FQGNSA. CDR3 in amino acids: CASSSPGQYNEQFF. The CDR3 region has the DNA TGTGCCAGCAGCTCCCCCGGACAGTACAATGAGCAGTTCTTC.

V gene TRBV27 combines with J gene TRBJ1-5, with D uncertain. The V end lost 5 bases, the J end lost 7 bases, and 15 bases lay between the germline ends. The germline V gene has CDR1 MNHEY and CDR2 SMNVEV (reference sequence). This CDR3 has 14 amino acids. The CDR3 reads CASSPRTARQPQHF. The DNA of the CDR3 is TGTGCCAGCAGTCCGAGGACGGCGAGGCAGCCCCAGCATTTT.

This clonotype was recorded many times. The V and J genes are TRBV5-1 and TRBJ1-5; D is unresolved. CDR1 is SGHRS and CDR2 is YFSETQ in the germline V gene. Trimming removed 5 bases at V and 1 base at J, with 7 bases between. The CDR3 loop spans 13 amino acids. This CDR3 is CASREGSNQPQHF. DNA for the CDR3: TGCGCCAGCAGAGAGGGAAGCAATCAGCCCCAGCATTTT.

The chain combines TRBV20-1 with TRBJ2-1, with 8 nucleotides matching TRBD2. This CDR3 contains 13 residues. CDR1 and CDR2 from the germline V gene are DFQATT and SNEGSKA (reference sequence). V was pared by 6 bases and J by 2 bases, with 3 bases of the junction left unmatched. In DNA form, the CDR3 reads TGCAGTGCGTCGGGGGGGACCTACAATGAGCAGTTCTTC. The encoded protein is CSASGGTYNEQFF.

The chain employs TRBV4-2 and TRBJ2-3, with D perhaps matching TRBD1 (6 bases). CDR1 and CDR2 from the germline V gene are LGHNA and YNFKEQ. The V and J ends lost 3 bases and 4 bases respectively, with 14 bases between them. CDR3 length: 15 amino acids. The CDR3 region has the DNA TGTGCCAGCAGCCAGATACAGGGCTCGGCAGATACGCAGTATTTT. Its translation: CASSQIQGSADTQYF.

In its sample, this clonotype was seen a few times. The genes are TRBV7-3 and TRBJ2-3; D is perhaps TRBD2 (6 bases). The CDR3 runs to 13 residues. V shed 5 bases and J shed 8 bases, with 14 bases lying between them. The germline V gene has CDR1 SGHTA and CDR2 FQGTGA. CDR3 region: CASSGLAVGTQYF. DNA for the CDR3: TGTGCCAGCAGCGGATTAGCGGTGGGTACGCAGTATTTT.